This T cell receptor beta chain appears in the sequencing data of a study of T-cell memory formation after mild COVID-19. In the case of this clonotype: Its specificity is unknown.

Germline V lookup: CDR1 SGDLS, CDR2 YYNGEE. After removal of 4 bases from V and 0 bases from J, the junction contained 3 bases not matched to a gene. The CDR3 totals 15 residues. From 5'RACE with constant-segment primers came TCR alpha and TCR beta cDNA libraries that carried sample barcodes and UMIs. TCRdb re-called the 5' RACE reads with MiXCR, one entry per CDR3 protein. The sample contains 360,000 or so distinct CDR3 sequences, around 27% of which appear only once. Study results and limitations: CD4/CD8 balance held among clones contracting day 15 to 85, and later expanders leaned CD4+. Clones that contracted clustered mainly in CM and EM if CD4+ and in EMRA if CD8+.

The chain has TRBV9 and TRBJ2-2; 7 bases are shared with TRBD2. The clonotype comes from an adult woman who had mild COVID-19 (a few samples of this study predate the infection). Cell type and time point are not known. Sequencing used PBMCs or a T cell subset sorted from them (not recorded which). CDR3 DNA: TGTGCCAGCAGCACCAGCGGGGCGAACACCGGGGAGCTGTTTTTT. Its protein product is CASSTSGANTGELFF.